What follows is one T cell receptor beta chain and its context. The antigen is undetermined. PCR was performed using 60 Vbeta and 13 Jbeta primers. Authors' analysis steps: In a later analysis, 79 million or so unique TCR beta chains included roughly 11 million shared by two or more donors. Libraries were prepared by immunoSEQ multiplex PCR; TCRdb keeps only in-frame clonotypes and omits some of them. That table is the source of V, J and clone size, and D and trimming were worked out from the DNA. The table has 150,000 to 200,000 clones, around three quarters seen once. At the time of sampling, donors were nominally healthy, though unrecorded immune exposures were likely. Germline V gene data show CDR1 as GTSNPN and CDR2 as SVGIG (reference sequence). The CDR3 sequence is 15 residues long. The V segment lost 2 bases and the J segment 6 bases; nucleotides outside the gene matches: 8. This sample is drawn from a study of cytomegalovirus exposure and HLA in healthy donors.

Broader study findings: In a later analysis, V- and J-gene trimming of beta chains associated with a DCLRE1C missense variant, replicated independently. Among immune exposure information, only CMV serostatus was available.

This clonotype was obtained from a woman between 40 and 50 years old in good health and CMV-seronegative. The sample consisted of PBMCs. V and J are TRBV30 and TRBJ2-3; TRBD2 matches at 10 bases. The CDR3 bases are TGTGCCTGGAGTAAGGCTAGCGGGGGTTTTGATACGCAGTATTTT. It encodes CAWSKASGGFDTQYF.